The 2 T cell receptor beta chains presented below share a single source sample, sequenced in a study of blood T cell repertoires in COVID-19. Clones were sequenced by immunoSEQ multiplex PCR, and TCRdb holds only the in-frame ones, with some missing. The table lists 200,000 to 250,000 clones, 70% to 90% of them singletons. Sequenced input: PBMCs or T cells enriched from blood (not recorded which). The receptors were gathered from a man in his thirties or forties who had recovered from COVID-19.

This sequence joins TRBV4-1 and TRBJ1-2; D may be TRBD1 (5 bases). V was shortened by 4 bases and J by 7 bases, with 16 bases between the two germline ends. This CDR3 region has 14 residues. Per the germline V gene, CDR1 is MGHRA and CDR2 is YSYEKL. For the CDR3, the DNA is TGCGCCAGCAGCCTCGTCCCGGGGGATAGTGGCTACACCTTC. This translates into CASSLVPGDSGYTF.

The chain is built from TRBV13 and TRBJ1-1; D may be TRBD1 (6 bases). Trimming cost V 5 bases and J 3 bases, with 13 bases left between them. Germline CDR1 is PRHDT and CDR2 is FYEKMQ (reference sequence). There are 14 residues in the CDR3. The CDR3 is CASSGLQGYTEAFF. CDR3 sequence (DNA): TGTGCCAGCAGCGGTCTGCAGGGGTACACTGAAGCTTTCTTT.